This TCR beta chain comes out of a study of T cell responses to AZD1222 COVID-19 vaccine. Study observations and caveats: Donors skewed white British and female; clonal diversity was possibly underestimated.

Trimming removed 1 base at V and 0 bases at J, with 4 bases between. The germline CDR1 and CDR2 sequences are SGHRS and YFSETQ. There are 13 residues in the CDR3. Regarding this clone: Its antigen is as yet unknown.

Libraries were prepared by immunoSEQ multiplex PCR; TCRdb keeps only in-frame clonotypes and omits some of them. The table shows some 200,000 clones, with roughly nine tenths occurring only once. This TCR came from an adult who received the AZD1222 COVID-19 vaccine. This material consisted of peripheral blood, taken 28 days after the second AZD1222 dose. This chain joins TRBV5-1 and TRBJ1-1; D uncertain. The CDR3 region is CASSLTVNTEAFF. CDR3 nucleotides: TGCGCCAGCAGCTTGACAGTGAACACTGAAGCTTTCTTT.